The rows below give T cell receptor beta chains drawn from one sample of a study of response to subunit inactivated influenza vaccine. Each CDR3 protein gets one entry after TCRdb re-called the RT-PCR reads with MiXCR. Of about 800,000 distinct CDR3 sequences in the sample, approximately 22% were seen once. Sequencing was performed on PBMCs from blood, taken roughly 5 days after vaccination. All receptors come from a man between 50 and 59 years old who received an inactivated influenza vaccine. CDR3s include the opening cysteine and the closing phenylalanine or tryptophan. The order of the fields is J gene, CDR3 length, clone size, D gene, V gene, CDR3 protein, CDR3 DNA. A D gene is named only where the DNA matches it firmly. Clone sizes are given selectively: once, few, many, or a class where the clone is expanded.

>TRBJ1-4|12|-|TRBD1|TRBV28
CASRTGGEKLFF
TGTGCCAGCCGGACAGGGGGCGAAAAACTGTTTTTT
>TRBJ1-3|16|-|-|TRBV25-1
CASSAEGGTSGNTIYF
TGTGCCAGCAGTGCCGAGGGGGGAACTTCTGGAAACACCATATATTTT
>TRBJ2-3|13|-|-|TRBV20-1
CSEARPSTDTQYF
TGCAGTGAGGCACGACCCAGCACAGATACGCAGTATTTT
>TRBJ2-1|15|many|-|TRBV12-3/TRBV12-4
CASKTLSHQSNEQFF
TGTGCCAGCAAAACTCTCAGTCACCAGTCTAATGAGCAGTTCTTC
>TRBJ2-5|11|few|-|TRBV28
CASSSKGGQYF
TGTGCCAGCAGTTCCAAGGGCGGCCAGTACTTC
>TRBJ2-5|13|-|-|TRBV29-1
CSVESLTEETQYF
TGCAGCGTTGAAAGTTTGACAGAAGAGACCCAGTACTTC
>TRBJ1-1|12|many|-|TRBV5-1
CASSLEWPEAFF
TGCGCCAGCAGCTTGGAATGGCCTGAAGCTTTCTTT
>TRBJ2-5|15|many|TRBD1|TRBV12-3/TRBV12-4
CASSLRDRGKETQYF
TGTGCCAGCAGTTTACGGGACAGGGGCAAAGAGACCCAGTACTTC
>TRBJ2-3|18|-|TRBD1|TRBV11-1
CASSIWTGPSSSTDTQYF
TGTGCCAGCAGCATTTGGACAGGGCCCTCGTCATCCACAGATACGCAGTATTTT
>TRBJ1-4|17|-|-|TRBV15
CATSRDQNQPTNEKLFF
TGTGCCACCAGCAGAGATCAAAACCAACCAACTAATGAAAAACTGTTTTTT
>TRBJ2-7|14|few|TRBD2|TRBV7-9
CASSGSGRYYEQYF
TGTGCCAGCAGCGGTAGCGGGAGGTACTACGAGCAGTACTTC
>TRBJ2-7|15|few|TRBD1|TRBV3-1
CASSPGRDRGFEQYF
TGTGCCAGCAGCCCCGGCCGGGACAGGGGGTTCGAGCAGTACTTC
>TRBJ1-1|16|-|-|TRBV14
CASSSLGGTVNTEAFF
TGTGCCAGCAGTTCTCTGGGGGGGACGGTGAACACTGAAGCTTTCTTT
>TRBJ1-2|14|-|-|TRBV20-1
CSAGVPPRGYGYTF
TGCAGTGCTGGAGTACCTCCCCGAGGCTATGGCTACACCTTC
>TRBJ2-5|17|-|TRBD2|TRBV6-2/TRBV6-3
CASSSLTSGRLQETQYF
TGTGCCAGCAGTTCCCTGACTAGCGGGAGACTCCAAGAGACCCAGTACTTC
>TRBJ2-1|16|-|TRBD2|TRBV4-2
CASSQDSGRFYNEQFF
TGTGCCAGCAGCCAAGACTCCGGGAGGTTCTACAATGAGCAGTTCTTC
>TRBJ1-2|15|few|-|TRBV5-6
CASSLGPAELYGYTF
TGTGCCAGCAGCTTGGGGCCCGCGGAACTTTATGGCTACACCTTC
>TRBJ2-7|11|-|-|TRBV3-1
CASSPGNEQYF
TGTGCCAGCAGCCCGGGGAACGAGCAGTACTTC
>TRBJ1-4|15|-|TRBD1|TRBV12-3/TRBV12-4
CASSLLGTVHEKLFF
TGTGCCAGCAGTTTACTCGGGACAGTCCATGAAAAACTGTTTTTT
>TRBJ2-1|14|-|TRBD2|TRBV28
CASSFGLASNEQFF
TGTGCCAGCAGTTTCGGACTAGCCTCCAATGAGCAGTTCTTC
>TRBJ2-5|14|few|TRBD2|TRBV3-1
CASSSWDYTETQYF
TGTGCCAGCAGCTCCTGGGACTACACGGAGACCCAGTACTTC
>TRBJ2-3|15|-|-|TRBV6-1
CASSVRILITDTQYF
TGTGCCAGCAGTGTGAGGATTCTAATCACAGATACGCAGTATTTT
>TRBJ2-7|15|few|-|TRBV7-9
CASSPTGWDSYEQYF
TGTGCCAGCAGCCCTACCGGCTGGGACTCCTACGAGCAGTACTTC
>TRBJ2-7|13|-|TRBD1|TRBV29-1
CRVDLGQGDEQYF
TGCAGGGTTGATCTCGGACAGGGGGACGAGCAGTACTTC
>TRBJ2-7|17|-|TRBD2|TRBV3-1
CASSQVFGLAGGPEQYF
TGTGCCAGCAGCCAAGTCTTTGGACTAGCGGGAGGGCCCGAGCAGTACTTC
>TRBJ1-5|15|-|-|TRBV20-1
CSASSSTGYNQPQHF
TGCAGTGCTTCCTCTAGCACGGGTTACAATCAGCCCCAGCATTTT
>TRBJ2-7|15|few|-|TRBV12-3/TRBV12-4
CASSLGDGLTYEQYF
TGTGCCAGCAGTTTAGGGGACGGACTAACCTACGAGCAGTACTTC
>TRBJ2-3|11|many|-|TRBV7-2
CASSYGDTQYF
TGTGCCAGCTCTTACGGAGATACGCAGTATTTT
>TRBJ2-7|13|few|-|TRBV9
CASSVDTGSEQYF
TGTGCCAGCAGCGTAGATACAGGGAGCGAGCAGTACTTC
>TRBJ2-1|15|few|-|TRBV20-1
CSANLASRSYNEQFF
TGCAGTGCTAATCTAGCTTCGCGCTCCTACAATGAGCAGTTCTTC
>TRBJ2-3|13|once|-|TRBV7-8
CASSSFDRDTQYF
TGTGCCAGCAGCTCATTTGACAGAGATACGCAGTATTTT
>TRBJ2-7|14|-|-|TRBV6-2/TRBV6-3
CATGLGTGPYEQYF
TGTGCCACGGGACTAGGGACAGGTCCCTACGAGCAGTACTTC
>TRBJ2-7|16|-|TRBD1|TRBV7-2
CASSPELLTGNAPQYF
TGTGCCAGCAGCCCCGAGTTATTGACAGGGAATGCCCCACAGTACTTC
>TRBJ2-5|13|few|-|TRBV7-9
CASSLGGAESQYF
TGTGCCAGCAGCTTAGGAGGGGCAGAGTCCCAGTACTTC